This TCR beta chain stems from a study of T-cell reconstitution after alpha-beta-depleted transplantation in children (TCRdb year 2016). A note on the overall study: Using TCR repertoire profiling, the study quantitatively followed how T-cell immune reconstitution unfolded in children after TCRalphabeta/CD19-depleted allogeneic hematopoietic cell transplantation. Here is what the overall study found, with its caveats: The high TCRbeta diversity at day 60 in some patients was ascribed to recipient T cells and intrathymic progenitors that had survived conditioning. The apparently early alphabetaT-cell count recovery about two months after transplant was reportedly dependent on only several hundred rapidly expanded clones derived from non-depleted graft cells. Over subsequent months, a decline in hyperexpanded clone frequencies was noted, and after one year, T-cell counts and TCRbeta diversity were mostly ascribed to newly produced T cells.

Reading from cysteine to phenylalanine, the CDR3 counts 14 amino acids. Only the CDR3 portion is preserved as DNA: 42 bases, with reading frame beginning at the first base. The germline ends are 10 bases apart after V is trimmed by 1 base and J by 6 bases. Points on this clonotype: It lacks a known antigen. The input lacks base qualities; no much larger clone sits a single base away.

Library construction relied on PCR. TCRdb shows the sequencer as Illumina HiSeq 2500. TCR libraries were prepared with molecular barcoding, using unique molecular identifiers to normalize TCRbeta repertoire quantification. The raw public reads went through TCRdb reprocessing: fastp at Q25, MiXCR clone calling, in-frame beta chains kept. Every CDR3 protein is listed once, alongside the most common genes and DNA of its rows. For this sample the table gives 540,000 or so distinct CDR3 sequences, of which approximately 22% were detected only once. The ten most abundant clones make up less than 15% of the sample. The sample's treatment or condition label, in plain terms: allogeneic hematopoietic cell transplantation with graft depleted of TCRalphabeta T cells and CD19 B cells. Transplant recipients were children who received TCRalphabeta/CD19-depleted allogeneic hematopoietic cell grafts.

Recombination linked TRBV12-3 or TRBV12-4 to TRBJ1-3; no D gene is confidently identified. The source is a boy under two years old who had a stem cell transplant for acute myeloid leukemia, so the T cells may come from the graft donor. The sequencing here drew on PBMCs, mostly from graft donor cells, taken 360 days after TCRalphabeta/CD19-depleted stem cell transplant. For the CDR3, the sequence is CASSLGFLENTIYF. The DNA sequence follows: TGTGCCAGCAGTTTAGGGTTCTTGGAAAACACCATATATTTT.